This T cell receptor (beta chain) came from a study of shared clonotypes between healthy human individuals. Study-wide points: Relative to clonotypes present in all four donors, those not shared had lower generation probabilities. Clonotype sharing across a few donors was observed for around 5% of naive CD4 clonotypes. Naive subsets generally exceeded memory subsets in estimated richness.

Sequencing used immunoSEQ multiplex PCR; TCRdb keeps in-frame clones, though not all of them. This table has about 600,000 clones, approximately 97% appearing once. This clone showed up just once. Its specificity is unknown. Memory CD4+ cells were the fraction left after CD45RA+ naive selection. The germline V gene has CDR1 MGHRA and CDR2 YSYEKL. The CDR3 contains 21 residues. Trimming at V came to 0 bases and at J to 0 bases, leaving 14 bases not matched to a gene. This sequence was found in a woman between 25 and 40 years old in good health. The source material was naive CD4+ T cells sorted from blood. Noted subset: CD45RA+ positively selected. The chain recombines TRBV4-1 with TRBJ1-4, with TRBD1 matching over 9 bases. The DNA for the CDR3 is TGCGCCAGCAGCCAAGACCTAAGAGGGGACAGGGTTGTCGCAACTAATGAAAAACTGTTTTTT. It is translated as CASSQDLRGDRVVATNEKLFF.